Presented here are 26 T cell receptor beta chains from one specimen sequenced in a study of T cells in Graves' hyperthyroidism and ophthalmopathy. RNA transcripts yielded amplified TCR beta CDR3 regions. A set of HTBI primers served as the primers for a first-round RT-PCR of the TCR CDR3. TCRdb redid the calling of the multiplex PCR reads with MiXCR, one entry per CDR3 protein. The sample comprises about 600,000 distinct CDR3 sequences, approximately 14% of which are singletons, and roughly 7% rests with the top ten. The sample taken for sequencing was blood. The receptors shown here come from a woman under 30 with Graves' ophthalmopathy.

This clonotype was observed a few times. The V call is TRBV7-9, the J call TRBJ2-5; D not resolved. The CDR3 extends over 10 amino acids. Germline V gene data show CDR1 as SEHNR and CDR2 as FQNEAQ (reference sequence). V gave up 10 bases and J gave up 5 bases, with 8 bases separating them. This chain's CDR3 is CATLRETQYF. DNA for the CDR3: TGTGCCACACTAAGGGAGACCCAGTACTTC.

The V gene is TRBV5-1, the J gene TRBJ2-7, with D possibly matching TRBD2 (5 bases). Per the germline V gene, CDR1 is SGHRS and CDR2 is YFSETQ. V was cut by 3 bases and J by 3 bases, with 13 bases left in between. The CDR3 contains 14 residues. The CDR3 loop reads CASSYGKGSYEQYF. The CDR3 nucleotides are TGCGCCAGCAGCTATGGAAAAGGGAGCTACGAGCAGTACTTC.

This clonotype was seen many times. The chain combines TRBV28 with TRBJ1-1, with D perhaps matching TRBD1 (5 bases). V lost 3 bases and J lost 4, with 12 bases in between. Germline V gene data show CDR1 as MDHEN and CDR2 as SYDVKM. CDR3 length equals 14 residues. Here the CDR3 reads CASSLVARVTEAFF. The CDR3, as DNA: TGTGCCAGCAGTTTGGTCGCCAGGGTCACTGAAGCTTTCTTT.

This clonotype has a count of ten or more. The chain combines TRBV3-1 with TRBJ1-6; perhaps TRBD1 as D (5 bases). Germline-derived CDR1 and CDR2 are LGHDT and YNNKEL (reference sequence). The CDR3 runs 15 residues. Trimming cost V 0 bases and J 7 bases, with 10 bases left between them. The chain's CDR3 is CASSQDPGTNSPLHF. The CDR3 DNA reads as TGTGCCAGCAGCCAAGATCCGGGGACGAATTCACCCCTCCACTTT.

This clonotype has at least ten counts. The genes are TRBV24-1 and TRBJ2-3, with D possibly matching TRBD2 (5 bases). The CDR3 is 17 amino acids. Per germline, CDR1 KGHDR and CDR2 SFDVKD. Trimming cost V 2 bases and J 0 bases, with 14 bases left between them. This CDR3 is CATSDSTSGESTDTQYF. CDR3 in DNA: TGTGCCACCAGTGATTCCACCAGCGGAGAGAGCACAGATACGCAGTATTTT.

The CDR3 loop is CASRSGLAGNTDTQYF. The CDR3, as DNA: TGTGCCAGCAGATCGGGACTAGCGGGGAACACAGATACGCAGTATTTT. This rearrangement joins TRBV7-9 to TRBJ2-3, with 13 bases aligning to TRBD2. V dropped 6 bases and J dropped 2; count of bases not matched to a gene: 5. The length of the CDR3 is 16 residues. CDR1 and CDR2 from the germline V gene are SEHNR and FQNEAQ (reference sequence).

The rearrangement uses TRBV9 and TRBJ2-2; 8 bases agree with TRBD1. V was pared by 3 bases and J by 4 bases, with 8 bases of the junction left unmatched. The CDR3 has 16 residues. From germline, CDR1 is SGDLS and CDR2 YYNGEE. This chain's CDR3 is CASSGYRGRSTGELFF. The CDR3 DNA follows: TGTGCCAGCAGCGGATACAGGGGGAGGAGCACCGGGGAGCTGTTTTTT.

This clonotype was recorded many times. The chain couples TRBV24-1 to TRBJ2-1, with 9 bases fitting TRBD2. Germline lookup yields CDR1 KGHDR and CDR2 SFDVKD. The CDR3 consists of 15 residues. The trim removed 5 bases at V and 9 bases at J, leaving 10 bases unmatched. The CDR3 reads CATSGASGNGVEQFF. CDR3 sequence (DNA): TGTGCCACCAGTGGGGCTAGCGGGAATGGGGTTGAGCAGTTCTTC.

This chain joins TRBV14 and TRBJ2-7, with a tentative D call TRBD1 (5 bases). The germline gives CDR1 SGHDN, CDR2 FVKESK. V shed 5 bases and J shed 8 bases, with 13 bases lying between them. The CDR3 is 12 residues long. The chain's CDR3 is CASSTQGYQQYF. Here the CDR3 DNA reads TGTGCCAGCAGCACCCAGGGTTACCAGCAGTACTTC.

The rearrangement uses TRBV29-1 and TRBJ1-2; 8 nucleotides line up with TRBD1. V lost 2 bases to trimming and J lost 6 bases; unmatched junction nucleotides: 11. There are 15 residues in the CDR3. The V gene's germline CDR1 is SQVTM and CDR2 ANQGSEA. For the CDR3, the DNA is TGCAGCGTTGAAAGGCCCCCGCGACAGGGGAATGGCTACACCTTC. Its protein product is CSVERPPRQGNGYTF.

This clonotype was seen repeatedly, ten times or more. This sequence joins TRBV27 and TRBJ2-7; D is perhaps TRBD1 (5 bases). V lost 4 bases and J lost 2, with 9 bases in between. Germline CDR1 is MNHEY and CDR2 is SMNVEV (reference sequence). The CDR3 extends over 13 amino acids. In DNA, the CDR3 is TGTGCCAGCAGTTCCGCGGACACCTACGAGCAGTACTTC. It encodes CASSSADTYEQYF.

This clonotype was detected once. This sequence joins TRBV20-1 and TRBJ2-3; 10 bases agree with TRBD2. This CDR3 is built from 18 residues. Trimming cost V 3 bases and J 5 bases; bases outside gene matches: 17. Germline V gene sequence: CDR1 DFQATT, CDR2 SNEGSKA (reference sequence). Here the CDR3 DNA reads TGCAGTGCTAGCCGACCCGGAGCGGGGGGGGTTTCTGGAGATACGCAGTATTTT. Translation gives CSASRPGAGGVSGDTQYF.

This clonotype turned up a few times. V gene TRBV20-1 combines with J gene TRBJ2-1, with D unclear. Trimming pared 3 bases from V and 5 bases from J, leaving 14 bases between. CDR1 and CDR2 (germline): DFQATT, SNEGSKA (reference sequence). The CDR3 runs to 14 residues. The CDR3, as DNA: TGCAGTGCTAGTCGGCAGAAACTACACAATGAGCAGTTCTTC. Translating gives CSASRQKLHNEQFF.

This chain connects TRBV7-9 to TRBJ2-7; D is ambiguous. V was pared by 5 bases and J by 6 bases, with 17 bases between. Germline V gives CDR1 SEHNR, CDR2 FQNEAQ (reference sequence). The CDR3 extends over 14 amino acids. CDR3 DNA sequence: TGTGCCAGCAGCCGTCCCCCTAGAGAGAGCGAGCAGTACTTC. It is translated as CASSRPPRESEQYF.

This clonotype was counted a few times. The rearrangement uses TRBV4-3 and TRBJ2-2; D is perhaps TRBD1 or TRBD2 (6 bases each). The germline V gene encodes CDR1 LGHNA and CDR2 YSLEER. CDR3 size: 15 residues. V gave up 11 bases and J gave up 2 bases, with 18 bases separating them. The CDR3 nucleotides are TGCGCCTCCTCCCGGGGGCGGGTTAACACCGGGGAGCTGTTTTTT. As protein: CASSRGRVNTGELFF.

CDR3 protein: CASSFVLAGDEQFF. Here the CDR3 DNA reads TGTGCCAGCAGTTTCGTACTAGCGGGAGATGAGCAGTTCTTC. V and J are TRBV12-3 or TRBV12-4 and TRBJ2-1, with 11 bases that match TRBD2. The junction had 3 bases not matched to a gene; V was cut back by 3 bases and J by 8 bases. This CDR3 is built from 14 residues.

A remark on this clonotype: Compared with germline, one end of the junction differs, possibly owing to a read error. This chain joins TRBV5-6 and TRBJ2-5; tentative D call: TRBD2 (5 bases). CDR3 size: 14 residues. Per the germline V gene, CDR1 is SGHDT and CDR2 is YYEEEE. Here the CDR3 reads CASVEEGIQEAQYF. The CDR3, as DNA: TGTGCCAGCGTCGAAGAGGGAATCCAAGAGGCCCAGTACTTC.

The chain couples TRBV4-2 to TRBJ2-5; D may be TRBD1 (5 bases). The germline V and J ends were trimmed by 2 bases and 1 base, with 11 bases remaining between them. CDR1 and CDR2 from the germline V gene are LGHNA and YNFKEQ. This CDR3 comprises 15 residues. The CDR3 protein is CASSQRPDSQETQYF. CDR3 bases: TGTGCCAGCAGCCAAAGGCCCGACAGCCAAGAGACCCAGTACTTC.

The chain uses TRBV24-1 and TRBJ2-3, with TRBD2 as a possible D gene (6 bases). The CDR3 consists of 13 residues. Deletions cut 12 bases from V and 2 bases from J, with 14 bases between. The germline V gene has CDR1 KGHDR and CDR2 SFDVKD. For the CDR3, the DNA is TGTGCCGTCGCGGGATCCTACACAGATACGCAGTATTTT. Its translation is CAVAGSYTDTQYF.

The chain uses TRBV20-1 and TRBJ2-1; 8 nucleotides line up with TRBD2. The germline CDR1 and CDR2 sequences are DFQATT and SNEGSKA (reference sequence). J gave up 3 bases and V 4 bases, and 5 bases lay outside the gene matches. The length of the CDR3 is 14 residues. CDR3 in amino acids: CSAIGTRDYNEQFF. For the CDR3, the DNA is TGCAGTGCTATCGGGACTAGAGACTACAATGAGCAGTTCTTC.

At least ten counts were recorded for this clonotype. The chain combines TRBV6-1 with TRBJ2-7; TRBD1 matches 7 bases. The CDR3 has 15 amino acids. Germline values: CDR1 MNHNS, CDR2 SASEGT. Losses at the gene ends were 7 bases for V and 4 bases for J; bases not matched to a gene: 13. The CDR3 reads CASTQGADRVYEQYF. CDR3 sequence (DNA): TGTGCCAGCACCCAAGGTGCAGACAGGGTATACGAGCAGTACTTC.

This sequence joins TRBV7-6 and TRBJ2-3; no clear D. Trimming stripped 0 bases from V and 4 bases from J, with 11 bases between. Per the germline V gene, CDR1 is SGHVS and CDR2 is FNYEAQ. The CDR3 is 15 amino acids. CDR3 amino acids: CASSLAPAPADTQYF. CDR3 DNA: TGTGCCAGCAGCTTAGCCCCAGCGCCGGCAGATACGCAGTATTTT.

This clonotype has a count of ten or more. The DNA of the CDR3 is TGTGCCAGCAGTTTAAATGGCGAGAGGGCGAACACTGAAGCTTTCTTT. Its translation is CASSLNGERANTEAFF. The gene calls are TRBV27 and TRBJ1-1; D remains unclear. This CDR3 contains 16 residues. The germline V gene has CDR1 MNHEY and CDR2 SMNVEV (reference sequence). Trimming removed 2 bases from V and 1 base from J, with 14 bases in between.

V usage is TRBV28 and J usage is TRBJ1-6; TRBD1 might be the D (5 bases). The germline CDR1 and CDR2 sequences are MDHEN and SYDVKM. The CDR3 length is 15 residues. V was pared by 4 bases and J by 9 bases, with 16 bases between. The CDR3 DNA sequence: TGTGCCAGCAGTTCCCCGGGGCGACTGAGTTCACCCCTCCACTTT. Translation: CASSSPGRLSSPLHF.

The sample holds a few counts of this clonotype. One end of the junction fails to match germline, which may point to a read error. The rearrangement joins TRBV6-1 to TRBJ1-2, with 11 bases aligning to TRBD1. This CDR3 comprises 12 residues. Germline loops: CDR1 MNHNS, CDR2 SASEGT. The CDR3 coding sequence is TGTGCCAGCAGTCCCCGGGACAGGGGGTGTGCCTTC. It translates to CASSPRDRGCAF.

DNA for the CDR3: TGTGCCAGCAGGGACTTAGCCAAAAACATTCAGTACTTC. Its translation is CASRDLAKNIQYF. This chain joins TRBV6-1 and TRBJ2-4; D might be TRBD2 (5 bases). Germline CDR1 and CDR2: MNHNS and SASEGT. Trimming removed 6 bases at V and 0 bases at J, with 6 bases between. The CDR3 contains 13 residues.